The 32 T cell receptor beta chains below were found in one sample sequenced in a study of identifying expanded T cells in peripheral blood. The method was immunoSEQ multiplex PCR; TCRdb's version includes in-frame clones alone and lacks a portion of them. The top ten hold over 15% of the sample, which has 90,000 or so clones, more than 75% seen once. Sequenced material: blood. Receptors were obtained from a person aged 18-70 years in good health.

The V and J genes are TRBV29-1 and TRBJ2-1; 9 bases map to TRBD2. With 4 bases clipped from V and 8 bases from J, the junction kept 15 bases outside the gene matches. Germline CDR1 SQVTM, CDR2 ANQGSEA. The CDR3 extends over 16 amino acids. CDR3 nucleotide sequence: TGCAGCGTTGTTCCCCTAGCGGGGCGTAGTTTCGATGAGCAGTTCTTC. Translating gives CSVVPLAGRSFDEQFF.

The V call is TRBV10-3, the J call TRBJ1-6; possibly TRBD1 for D (6 bases). The germline V gene encodes CDR1 ENHRY and CDR2 SYGVKD. CDR3 size: 18 residues. V was trimmed by 0 bases and J by 7 bases, leaving 19 bases between them. The CDR3, as DNA: TGTGCCATCAGTGAGTCTCAAGTCCTCGACAGGCCGAATTCACCCCTCCACTTT. It codes for CAISESQVLDRPNSPLHF.

The chain links TRBV7-2 to TRBJ2-2; D is uncertain. CDR3 length: 16 amino acids. Germline lookup yields CDR1 SGHTA and CDR2 FQGNSA. V dropped 5 bases and J dropped 0 bases, with 13 bases sitting between them. For the CDR3, the DNA is TGTGCCAGCAGCCCACACCCCCGATCGAACACCGGGGAGCTGTTTTTT. It specifies CASSPHPRSNTGELFF.

The chain is built from TRBV7-9 and TRBJ2-2; 8 bases map to TRBD2. Germline V gene sequence: CDR1 SEHNR, CDR2 FQNEAQ (reference sequence). The CDR3 has 15 amino acids. Unmatched junction bases numbered 11, after V lost 11 bases and J lost 3 bases. CDR3 amino acids: CAGSPGGPDTGELFF. CDR3 nucleotide sequence: TGTGCCGGATCCCCGGGGGGGCCGGACACCGGGGAGCTGTTTTTT. Using reference TRBV7-9 and TRBJ2-2 for the parts outside the CDR3, the full variable domain is DTGVSQNPRHKITKRGQNVTFRCDPISEHNRLYWYRQTLGQGPEFLTYFQNEAQLEKSRLLSDRFSAERPKGSFSTLEIQRTEQGDSAMYLCAGSPGGPDTGELFFGEGSRLTVL.

V and J are TRBV4-3 and TRBJ1-3; the D is unclear. CDR3 size: 15 residues. Trimming cost V 3 bases and J 0 bases, with 9 bases left between them. Germline-derived CDR1 and CDR2 are LGHNA and YSLEER. The CDR3 reads CASSHQAGSGNTIYF. The CDR3 DNA follows: TGCGCCAGCAGCCATCAGGCAGGCTCTGGAAACACCATATATTTT.

The chain combines TRBV5-4 with TRBJ2-1; unclear D gene. The V and J ends lost 0 bases and 7 bases respectively, with 11 bases between them. This CDR3 region has 14 residues. In germline, CDR1 is SGHNT, CDR2 YYREEE (reference sequence). CDR3 in DNA: TGTGCCAGCAGCTTGGCGGTCATCGGGAATGAGCAGTTCTTC. Translation: CASSLAVIGNEQFF. Together with reference TRBV5-4 and TRBJ2-1, the CDR3 gives the full variable domain: ETGVTQSPTHLIKTRGQQVTLRCSSQSGHNTVSWYQQALGQGPQFIFQYYREEENGRGNFPPRFSGLQFPNYSSELNVNALELDDSALYLCASSLAVIGNEQFFGPGTRLTVL.

This rearrangement joins TRBV19 to TRBJ2-3; 9 bases are a match to TRBD2. Per the germline V gene, CDR1 is LNHDA and CDR2 is SQIVND (reference sequence). V lost 6 bases to trimming and J lost 3 bases; unmatched junction nucleotides: 16. This CDR3 has 18 residues. CDR3 DNA: TGTGCCAGTAGGGGACGAGCGGGGGGTTACAAGGGGACAGATACGCAGTATTTT. Its protein is CASRGRAGGYKGTDTQYF.

V and J are TRBV6-6 and TRBJ2-1; weak D call: TRBD1 (6 bases). The V and J ends lost 8 bases and 0 bases respectively, with 17 bases between them. The CDR3 sequence is 16 residues long. The germline V gene has CDR1 MNHNY and CDR2 SVGAGI (reference sequence). The CDR3 nucleotides read TGTGCCAGCTGGCAGGGGCTCCGAGGCTCCTACAATGAGCAGTTCTTC. Encoded protein: CASWQGLRGSYNEQFF.

The chain couples TRBV18 to TRBJ1-2; TRBD1 matches 7 bases. The germline CDR1 and CDR2 sequences are KGHSH and LQKENI. This CDR3 is built from 16 residues. Germline trimming cut 2 bases from V and 4 bases from J; bases unmatched to any gene: 10. The CDR3 loop is CASSPTGAPEGYGYTF. CDR3 DNA: TGTGCCAGCTCACCAACAGGGGCGCCGGAAGGCTATGGCTACACCTTC.

This clone was recorded once. J is TRBJ2-5 and V is TRBV28, with D tentatively TRBD2 (5 bases). Between the trimmed V and J ends, which lost 2 bases and 6 bases, there was a span of 16 bases. CDR1 is MDHEN and CDR2 is SYDVKM in the germline V gene. The CDR3 extends over 15 amino acids. The CDR3 protein is CASSLGGTRSQTQYF. Here the CDR3 DNA reads TGTGCCAGCAGTTTAGGAGGCACCCGATCGCAGACCCAGTACTTC. Together with reference TRBV28 and TRBJ2-5, the CDR3 gives the full variable domain: DVKVTQSSRYLVKRTGEKVFLECVQDMDHENMFWYRQDPGLGLRLIYFSYDVKMKEKGDIPEGYSVSREKKERFSLILESASTNQTSMYLCASSLGGTRSQTQYFGPGTRLLVL.

The V call is TRBV7-6, the J call TRBJ2-7; TRBD1 matches 9 bases. The germline CDR1 and CDR2 sequences are SGHVS and FNYEAQ. Trimming at V came to 2 bases and at J to 6 bases, leaving 11 bases not matched to a gene. The CDR3 loop spans 16 amino acids. Here the CDR3 reads CASSLRWTGAISEQYF. In DNA, the CDR3 is TGTGCCAGCAGCTTAAGGTGGACAGGGGCCATCAGCGAGCAGTACTTC.

This clone was seen just once. The chain is built from TRBV30 and TRBJ1-6; a possible D gene is TRBD1 (5 bases). The CDR3 consists of 14 residues. Germline CDR1 is GTSNPN and CDR2 is SVGIG (reference sequence). V lost 0 bases and J 10 bases, leaving 13 bases between the germline ends. In nucleotides, the CDR3 is TGTGCCTGGAGTGTACTTGGGGGGGGATCACCCCTCCACTTT. It specifies CAWSVLGGGSPLHF. The complete variable domain, with remaining parts taken from reference TRBV30 and TRBJ1-6, reads SQTIHQWPATLVQPVGSPLSLECTVEGTSNPNLYWYRQAAGRGLQLLFYSVGIGQISSEVPQNLSASRPQDRQFILSSKKLLLSDSGFYLCAWSVLGGGSPLHFGNGTRLTVT.

The chain uses TRBV4-2 and TRBJ1-2; D is perhaps TRBD1 (5 bases). V was clipped by 7 bases and J by 0 bases, with 18 bases between them. Germline V CDR1 and CDR2: LGHNA, YNFKEQ. The CDR3 extends over 16 amino acids. The CDR3 DNA reads TGTGCCAGCACCCAGGGATCTCCGGGGGCTAACTATGGCTACACCTTC. This encodes CASTQGSPGANYGYTF.

The CDR3 sequence is CASSLGAGTGYEQYF. For the CDR3, the DNA is TGTGCCAGCAGCCTAGGGGCCGGGACAGGCTACGAGCAGTACTTC. The V gene is TRBV4-2, the J gene TRBJ2-7; 8 nucleotides match TRBD1. This CDR3 contains 15 residues. V trimming: 4 bases; J trimming: 3 bases; junction bases outside the gene matches: 8. Germline V gives CDR1 LGHNA, CDR2 YNFKEQ.

The count of this clone is one. V and J are TRBV4-3 and TRBJ2-6, with 8 positions matching TRBD1. Germline V gene sequence: CDR1 LGHNA, CDR2 YSLEER. V lost 1 base, J lost 1 base, and 12 bases stayed unmatched. This CDR3 has 20 residues. The CDR3 sequence is CASSQALTGTGVSGANVLTF. CDR3 bases: TGCGCCAGCAGCCAAGCCTTGACCGGGACAGGAGTTTCTGGGGCCAACGTCCTGACTTTC.

The chain carries TRBV28 and TRBJ1-2, with 7 bases lining up with TRBD1. This CDR3 contains 12 residues. V gave up 5 bases and J gave up 7 bases; unmatched junction bases: 4. CDR1 is MDHEN, CDR2 SYDVKM, per germline. CDR3 coding DNA: TGTGCCAGCAGTACGGGACAGAGTGGCTACACCTTC. As protein: CASSTGQSGYTF.

The count of this clone is one. V is TRBV25-1 and J is TRBJ2-1; a possible D gene is TRBD2 (6 bases). The V end was cut by 4 bases, the J end by 4 bases, with 11 bases between. The germline V gene encodes CDR1 MGHDK and CDR2 SYGVNS. This CDR3 is built from 14 residues. This CDR3 reads CASSVDSGYNEQFF. As DNA, the CDR3 is TGTGCCAGCAGTGTTGATAGCGGTTACAATGAGCAGTTCTTC.

To note about this clone: One end of the junction fails to match germline, which may point to a read error. The rearrangement uses TRBV7-9 and TRBJ2-1, with unresolved D. The CDR3 runs 11 residues. Germline values: CDR1 SEHNR, CDR2 FQNEAQ (reference sequence). This CDR3 is CASSLGALVLF. For the CDR3, the DNA is TGTGCCAGCAGCTTAGGTGCCTTAGTCCTCTTC.

This rearrangement joins TRBV27 to TRBJ2-1; TRBD1 is a possible D gene (5 bases). This CDR3 comprises 15 residues. Germline values: CDR1 MNHEY, CDR2 SMNVEV (reference sequence). Trimming took 3 bases from V and 8 from J, leaving 17 bases between them. CDR3 loop: CASSFSWARVDEQFF. The CDR3 DNA reads as TGTGCCAGCAGTTTCTCGTGGGCCAGGGTGGATGAGCAGTTCTTC.

The V call is TRBV5-1, the J call TRBJ2-1; 8 positions agree with TRBD2. The CDR3 is 15 amino acids. Germline V CDR1 and CDR2: SGHRS, YFSETQ. Trimming at V came to 3 bases and at J to 7 bases, leaving 9 bases not matched to a gene. CDR3: CASSYGGAEENEQFF. In nucleotides, the CDR3 is TGCGCCAGCAGCTACGGGGGGGCCGAGGAGAATGAGCAGTTCTTC.

This clone was picked up one time. V usage is TRBV21-1 and J usage is TRBJ2-2; the table's D call, TRBD1, was not checked against the DNA. TRBV21-1 is termed a pseudogene. The CDR3 loop spans 12 amino acids. CDR3 sequence: CASSKQDSELFF. CDR3 DNA: TGTGCCAGCAGCAAACAGGATTCGGAGCTGTTTTTT.

This clone was counted between two and nine times. J is TRBJ2-3 and V is TRBV5-4; 12 nucleotides agree with TRBD2. CDR3 length: 19 amino acids. Germline CDR1 SGHNT, CDR2 YYREEE (reference sequence). V dropped 0 bases and J dropped 6; count of bases not matched to a gene: 14. CDR3 nucleotides: TGTGCCAGCAGCTTGGCGACTAGCGGGGGCCCCGGGGGGTCGGATACGCAGTATTTT. The encoded protein is CASSLATSGGPGGSDTQYF.

The CDR3 is CASSSPWVWGGSILFF. CDR3 nucleotide sequence: TGTGCCAGCAGTTCCCCCTGGGTGTGGGGCGGAAGTATATTGTTTTTT. This chain links TRBV28 with TRBJ1-4; D is perhaps TRBD1 (5 bases). CDR1 is MDHEN, CDR2 SYDVKM, per germline. The CDR3 is 16 residues long. V lost 4 bases, J lost 15 bases, and 27 bases lay in between.

V and J are TRBV11-2 and TRBJ2-7; no clear D gene. This CDR3 has 11 residues. V lost 5 bases, J lost 3 bases, and 5 bases lay in between. Germline CDR1 and CDR2: SGHAT and FQNNGV. The DNA for the CDR3 is TGTGCCAGCAGCCCTTACTACGAGCAGTACTTC. As protein: CASSPYYEQYF.

This sequence joins TRBV18 and TRBJ2-7; unclear D gene. This CDR3 has 12 residues. CDR1 KGHSH and CDR2 LQKENI come from the germline V gene. V lost 3 bases, J lost 2 bases, and 5 bases lay in between. CDR3 nucleotides: TGTGCCAGCTCACCCACTGCCTACGAGCAGTACTTC. This encodes CASSPTAYEQYF.

J is TRBJ2-3 and V is TRBV4-2, with 8 bases fitting TRBD2. The CDR3 length is 16 residues. V lost 0 bases to trimming and J lost 2 bases; unmatched junction nucleotides: 4. Looked up from germline, CDR1 is LGHNA and CDR2 is YNFKEQ. This CDR3 is CASSQDRGGPTDTQYF. In DNA form, the CDR3 reads TGTGCCAGCAGCCAAGATCGCGGGGGGCCCACAGATACGCAGTATTTT.

The genes are TRBV5-1 and TRBJ2-7; 11 bases map to TRBD2. The CDR3 spans 16 residues. Germline lookup yields CDR1 SGHRS and CDR2 YFSETQ. With 4 bases clipped from V and 2 bases from J, the junction kept 8 bases outside the gene matches. CDR3: CASSPGLAVLTYEQYF. As DNA, the CDR3 is TGCGCCAGCAGCCCGGGACTAGCGGTTTTGACCTACGAGCAGTACTTC.

V is TRBV5-4 and J is TRBJ2-7; 11 bases align to TRBD1. From germline, CDR1 is SGHNT and CDR2 YYREEE (reference sequence). Unmatched junction bases numbered 2, after V lost 3 bases and J lost 6 bases. The CDR3 has 13 amino acids. The CDR3 loop reads CASSSGQGGEQYF. CDR3 DNA: TGTGCCAGCAGCTCGGGACAGGGGGGCGAGCAGTACTTC.

The chain joins TRBV4-3 to TRBJ2-1; 8 positions match TRBD1. The CDR3 consists of 15 residues. The germline gives CDR1 LGHNA, CDR2 YSLEER. V shed 0 bases, J shed 6 bases, and the junction held 4 bases outside the gene matches. This chain's CDR3 is CASSQDLTGGNEQFF. CDR3 DNA sequence: TGCGCCAGCAGCCAAGATTTAACAGGGGGCAATGAGCAGTTCTTC.

This sequence joins TRBV10-3 and TRBJ1-2; no reliable D call. This CDR3 region has 13 residues. The germline V gene has CDR1 ENHRY and CDR2 SYGVKD. V dropped 0 bases and J dropped 8 bases, with 10 bases sitting between them. The CDR3 sequence: CAISESDGRGYTF. In DNA, the CDR3 is TGTGCCATCAGTGAGTCGGACGGTCGGGGCTACACCTTC.

The chain joins TRBV2 to TRBJ2-7; the match to TRBD1 covers 11 bases. Per germline, CDR1 SNHLY and CDR2 FYNNEI. The V gene end was trimmed by 4 bases and the J gene end by 5 bases; junction bases not matched to a gene: 7. CDR3 length: 15 amino acids. Written as DNA, the CDR3 is TGTGCCAGCAGTGGACGAGGGACAGGGGGGAACGAGCAGTACTTC. Translated: CASSGRGTGGNEQYF.

The chain employs TRBV30 and TRBJ1-1; the D gene is possibly TRBD1 (5 bases). The CDR3 sequence is 12 residues long. V shed 5 bases and J shed 9 bases, with 16 bases lying between them. Germline-derived CDR1 and CDR2 are GTSNPN and SVGIG (reference sequence). CDR3 coding DNA: TGTGCCTGGCTCCCTCCGGGACCAAAAGCTTTCTTT. Translated: CAWLPPGPKAFF. Together with reference TRBV30 and TRBJ1-1, the CDR3 gives the full variable domain: SQTIHQWPATLVQPVGSPLSLECTVEGTSNPNLYWYRQAAGRGLQLLFYSVGIGQISSEVPQNLSASRPQDRQFILSSKKLLLSDSGFYLCAWLPPGPKAFFGQGTRLTVV.